This TCR beta chain comes out of a study of blood T cells in healthy people across ages. Points from the study as a whole: Changes in expanded clonotypes were possibly confounded, as the CMV status of donors was unknown.

A second PCR of about 6 to 11 cycles used a sample-barcoded 5' primer and a J-beta primer mix. Each CDR3 protein is one row after TCRdb ran MiXCR on the 5' RACE reads. Of about 780,000 distinct CDR3 sequences listed, approximately 24% are singletons. From germline, CDR1 is MDHEN and CDR2 SYDVKM. CDR3 length: 15 residues. The V end lost 6 bases, the J end lost 3 bases, and 12 bases lay between the germline ends. With respect to this clonotype: As yet, its antigen is unknown.

The same data also went into a second study, on T cells of mothers and their children.

The sample was blood. The rearrangement joins TRBV28 to TRBJ2-6, with a possible D match to TRBD1 (5 bases). The TCR was taken from a boy younger than 18 in good health. The CDR3, as DNA: TGTGCCAGCAGCCCCCCCAGGGATGGGGCCAACGTCCTGACTTTC. Protein sequence: CASSPPRDGANVLTF.